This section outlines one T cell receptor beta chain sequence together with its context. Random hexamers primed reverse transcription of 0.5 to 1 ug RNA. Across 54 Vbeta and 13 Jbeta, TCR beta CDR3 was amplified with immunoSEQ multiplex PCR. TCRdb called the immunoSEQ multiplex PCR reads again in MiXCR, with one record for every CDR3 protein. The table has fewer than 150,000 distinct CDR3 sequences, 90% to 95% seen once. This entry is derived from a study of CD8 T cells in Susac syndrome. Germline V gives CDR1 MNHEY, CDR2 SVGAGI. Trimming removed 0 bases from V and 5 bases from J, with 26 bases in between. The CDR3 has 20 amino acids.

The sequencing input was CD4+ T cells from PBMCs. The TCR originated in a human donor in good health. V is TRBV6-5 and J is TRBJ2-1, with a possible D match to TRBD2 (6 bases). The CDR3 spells CASSYSRGLGSGRTNNEQFF. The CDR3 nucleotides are TGTGCCAGCAGTTACTCGAGAGGGCTCGGTAGCGGCCGGACGAACAATGAGCAGTTCTTC.